Listed here are 10 T cell receptor beta chains from one sample, sequenced in a study of blood T cell repertoires in COVID-19. TCRdb keeps only in-frame clones here, not all; method: immunoSEQ multiplex PCR. The sample includes more than 300,000 clones, approximately 82% of them seen just once. What was sequenced was peripheral blood. These receptors came from a woman aged 50 to 60 with acute or convalescent COVID-19.

The chain couples TRBV6-1 to TRBJ1-1; TRBD1 aligns across 8 bases. The J segment lost 5 bases and the V segment lost 0 bases, leaving 5 bases of the junction unmatched. The germline V gene encodes CDR1 MNHNS and CDR2 SASEGT. CDR3 length: 15 residues. The chain's CDR3 is CASSEANRGGTEAFF. In DNA form, the CDR3 reads TGTGCCAGCAGTGAAGCCAACAGGGGGGGAACTGAAGCTTTCTTT.

J is TRBJ1-6 and V is TRBV30; 7 nucleotides match TRBD1. With V trimmed by 1 base and J by 7 bases, 10 bases remained unmatched. The CDR3 spans 16 residues. Per the germline V gene, CDR1 is GTSNPN and CDR2 is SVGIG (reference sequence). The CDR3 is CAWSGPLTGMNSPLHF. Here the CDR3 DNA reads TGTGCCTGGAGTGGCCCCCTGACAGGGATGAATTCACCCCTCCACTTT.

The chain carries TRBV27 and TRBJ2-6; 9 bases are shared with TRBD1. With 5 bases clipped from V and 16 bases from J, the junction kept 9 bases outside the gene matches. CDR3 length equals 13 residues. Looked up from germline, CDR1 is MNHEY and CDR2 is SMNVEV (reference sequence). CDR3 residues: CASSRKGQGSLTF. As DNA, the CDR3 is TGTGCCAGCAGTAGAAAAGGACAGGGGAGTCTGACTTTC.

The chain uses TRBV3-1 (or the pseudogene TRBV3-2) and TRBJ2-1, with D tentatively TRBD2 (6 bases). The ends were cut back, 8 bases at V and 3 bases at J, with 11 bases in the middle. Germline lookup yields CDR1 LGHDT and CDR2 YNNKEL (reference sequence). The CDR3 covers 13 residues. CDR3 nucleotides: TGTGCCAGCGCGGGGACCTACTACAATGAGCAGTTCTTC. As protein: CASAGTYYNEQFF.

This clone was found a few times. J is TRBJ1-4 and V is TRBV9, with 7 bases that match TRBD1. CDR1 and CDR2 (germline): SGDLS, YYNGEE. The junction had 9 bases not matched to a gene; V was cut back by 4 bases and J by 6 bases. The CDR3 runs 15 residues. Here the CDR3 DNA reads TGTGCCAGCAGCTCAACAGGAGGGGGCGATGAAAAACTGTTTTTT. This encodes CASSSTGGGDEKLFF. The full variable domain, completed using reference TRBV9 and TRBJ1-4, is DSGVTQTPKHLITATGQRVTLRCSPRSGDLSVYWYQQSLDQGLQFLIQYYNGEERAKGNILERFSAQQFPDLHSELNLSSLELGDSALYFCASSSTGGGDEKLFFGSGTQLSVL.

This rearrangement joins TRBV10-3 to TRBJ1-2; perhaps TRBD1 as D (6 bases). The CDR3 is 12 residues long. Germline V gene data show CDR1 as ENHRY and CDR2 as SYGVKD. Trimming took off 6 bases at V and 6 bases at J, with 11 bases between the two ends. CDR3 residues: CAISGGAHGYTF. CDR3 nucleotide sequence: TGTGCCATCAGCGGGGGGGCACATGGCTACACCTTC.

The V gene is TRBV19, the J gene TRBJ1-2; 10 nucleotides line up with TRBD1. This CDR3 region has 14 residues. Germline CDR1 reads LNHDA; CDR2 reads SQIVND (reference sequence). V shed 7 bases, J shed 7 bases, and the junction held 9 bases outside the gene matches. CDR3 amino acids: CASNPRTGGSGYTF. CDR3 DNA: TGTGCCAGTAATCCACGGACAGGGGGAAGTGGCTACACCTTC.

This sequence joins TRBV18 and TRBJ2-6, with D uncertain. Per germline, CDR1 KGHSH and CDR2 LQKENI. V was shortened by 1 base and J by 1 base, with 11 bases between the two germline ends. This CDR3 contains 17 residues. The CDR3 region has the DNA TGTGCCAGCTCACCACACAGTCCTAATTCTGGGGCCAACGTCCTGACTTTC. It encodes CASSPHSPNSGANVLTF.

The gene calls are TRBV30 and TRBJ1-2; the match to TRBD1 covers 9 bases. V shed 5 bases and J 8 bases; nucleotides not matched to a gene: 9. CDR1 is GTSNPN, CDR2 SVGIG, per germline (reference sequence). This CDR3 region has 13 residues. CDR3 in DNA: TGTGCCTGGTACTTATGGGGGACAGGGGGCTACACCTTC. This translates into CAWYLWGTGGYTF.

Only a few counts were recorded for this clone. V is TRBV5-1 and J is TRBJ1-6; tentative D call: TRBD1 (5 bases). V was clipped by 1 base and J by 7 bases, with 15 bases between them. The CDR3 loop spans 16 amino acids. Germline CDR1 and CDR2: SGHRS and YFSETQ. DNA for the CDR3: TGCGCCAGCAGCTTGCTTTCTGGACATCTGAATTCACCCCTCCACTTT. Its translation is CASSLLSGHLNSPLHF. The full variable domain, in which reference TRBV5-1 and TRBJ1-6 provide the parts outside the CDR3, is KAGVTQTPRYLIKTRGQQVTLSCSPISGHRSVSWYQQTPGQGLQFLFEYFSETQRNKGNFPGRFSGRQFSNSRSEMNVSTLELGDSALYLCASSLLSGHLNSPLHFGNGTRLTVT.